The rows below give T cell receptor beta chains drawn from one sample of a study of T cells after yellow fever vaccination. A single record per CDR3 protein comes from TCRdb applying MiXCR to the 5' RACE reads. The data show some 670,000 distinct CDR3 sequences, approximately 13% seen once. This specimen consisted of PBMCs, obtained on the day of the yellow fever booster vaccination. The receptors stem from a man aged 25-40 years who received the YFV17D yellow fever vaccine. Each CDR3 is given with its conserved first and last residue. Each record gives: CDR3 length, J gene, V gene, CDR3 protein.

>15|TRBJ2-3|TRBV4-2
CASSRGQGEADTQYF
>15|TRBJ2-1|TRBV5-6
CASSSTGGRYNEQFF
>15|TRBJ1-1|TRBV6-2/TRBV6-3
CASTFSLGSNTEAFF
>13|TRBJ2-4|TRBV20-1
CSPDELVKNIQYF
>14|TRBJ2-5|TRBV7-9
CASESGRIIETQYF
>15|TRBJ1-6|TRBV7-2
CASSPRGADNSPLHF
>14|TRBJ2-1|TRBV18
CASSPPAGYNEQFF
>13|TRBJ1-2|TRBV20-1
CSGVSGARYGYTF
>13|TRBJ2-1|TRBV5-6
CASSLAFRNEQFF
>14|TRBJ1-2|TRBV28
CASSLSDPFYGYTF
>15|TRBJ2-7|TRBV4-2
CASSLRINLRHEQYF
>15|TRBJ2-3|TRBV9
CASSPSGRAADTQYF
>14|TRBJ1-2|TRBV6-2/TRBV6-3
CASSIRRGPVGYTF
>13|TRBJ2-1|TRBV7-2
CASSLVRDNEQFF
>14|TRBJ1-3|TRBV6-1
CASSALTGKNTIYF
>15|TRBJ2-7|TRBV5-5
CASSLTPQIGYEQYF
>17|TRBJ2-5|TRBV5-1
CASSLALIAGVDETQYF
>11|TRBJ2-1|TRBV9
CASSVDNEQFF
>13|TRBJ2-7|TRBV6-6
CAIWTSGSYEQYF
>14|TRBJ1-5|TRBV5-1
CASSLGPGNQPQHF
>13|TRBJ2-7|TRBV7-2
CASSLQDTYEQYF
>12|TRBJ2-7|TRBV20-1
CSARERLYEQYF
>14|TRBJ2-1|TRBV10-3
CAISGGSSYNEQFF
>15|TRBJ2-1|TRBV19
CASSKDGTTYNEQFF
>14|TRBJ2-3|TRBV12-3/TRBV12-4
CASSKAGARDTQYF
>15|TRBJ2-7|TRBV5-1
CASSYTAGMAYEQYF
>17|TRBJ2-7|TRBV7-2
CASSLDALGHPSYEQYF
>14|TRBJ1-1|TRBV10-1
CACTKPWVNTEAFF
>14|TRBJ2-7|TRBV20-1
CSALGLAESYEQYF
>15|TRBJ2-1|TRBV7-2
CASSFIGSSYNEQFF
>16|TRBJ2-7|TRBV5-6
CASSLTAGQGTYEQYF
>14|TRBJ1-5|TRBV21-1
CASPEGCSNQPQHF
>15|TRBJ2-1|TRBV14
CASSPEGTTYNEQFF
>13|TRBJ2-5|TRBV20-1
CSARAGREETQYF
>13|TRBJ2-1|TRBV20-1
CSARERSSIEQFF
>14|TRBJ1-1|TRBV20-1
CSAFGQLMNTEAFF
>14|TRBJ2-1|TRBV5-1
CASRGLAGVGEQFF
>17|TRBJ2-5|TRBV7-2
CASSLIGRGASRETQYF
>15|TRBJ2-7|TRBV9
CASSAGQGLSYEQYF
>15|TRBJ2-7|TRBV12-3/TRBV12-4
CASSLGTGRNHEQYF
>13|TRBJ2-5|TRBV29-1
CSVRANLRETQYF